A selection of T cell receptor beta chains follows, all from one sample in a study of blood T cell repertoires in COVID-19. The method was immunoSEQ multiplex PCR; TCRdb's version includes in-frame clones alone and lacks a portion of them. The table lists 52,000 or so clones, 70% to 90% of them singletons. The sample was peripheral blood. The source is a human donor in a cohort sampled during active COVID-19. Both conserved end residues are part of each CDR3. The D gene is left open where the match is weak. Some rows have no size entry. The others give once, few or many, or a class for an expanded clone.

.	TRBJ2-5	TRBD2	TRBV5-1	CASSSGLGYQETQYF	TGCGCCAGCAGCTCGGGACTAGGCTACCAAGAGACCCAGTACTTC
.	TRBJ2-7	TRBD2	TRBV30	CAWGGRGPSYEQYF	TGTGCCTGGGGGGGGAGGGGCCCTTCCTACGAGCAGTACTTC
.	TRBJ1-6	.	TRBV30	CAWSPRESSPLHF	TGTGCCTGGAGTCCCCGGGAGAGCTCACCCCTCCACTTT
.	TRBJ2-2	TRBD1	TRBV24-1	CATSDDVTGVGTGELFF	TGTGCCACCAGTGACGACGTTACAGGGGTCGGCACCGGGGAGCTGTTTTTT
.	TRBJ1-1	.	TRBV11-2	CASSLDLRLQAFF	TGTGCCAGCAGCTTAGATCTCCGACTCCAAGCTTTCTTT
.	TRBJ2-2	.	TRBV7-2	CASSPRQDTGELFF	TGTGCCAGCAGCCCGAGACAGGACACCGGGGAGCTGTTTTTT
.	TRBJ2-1	.	TRBV7-9	CASSLGRGSRGYNEQFF	TGTGCCAGCAGCTTAGGCAGGGGTTCCAGGGGCTACAATGAGCAGTTCTTC
.	TRBJ1-4	.	TRBV19	CASSAAGDEKLFF	TGTGCCAGTTCCGCCGCAGGGGATGAAAAACTGTTTTTT
.	TRBJ1-2	.	TRBV25-1	CASSELGGSGYTF	TGTGCCAGCAGTGAATTAGGGGGAAGCGGCTACACCTTC
.	TRBJ2-1	TRBD2	TRBV6-2/TRBV6-3	CASSYRRTSGGNEQFF	TGTGCCAGCAGTTACCGCCGGACTAGCGGGGGTAATGAGCAGTTCTTC
once	TRBJ2-7	TRBD1	TRBV7-8	CASSLRQGWYEQYF	TGTGCCAGCAGCCTCCGACAGGGATGGTACGAGCAGTACTTC
.	TRBJ1-6	.	TRBV6-1	CASSDYDWNSPLHF	TGTGCCAGCAGTGATTACGACTGGAATTCACCCCTCCACTTT
.	TRBJ1-4	.	TRBV24-1	CATSDSGLGEKLFF	TGTGCCACCAGTGATTCAGGGTTAGGTGAAAAACTGTTTTTT
once	TRBJ2-3	.	TRBV19	CASSIGTMDRDTQYF	TGTGCCAGTAGTATAGGGACAATGGACAGAGATACGCAGTATTTT
.	TRBJ2-5	.	TRBV29-1	CSVSGTQETQYF	TGCAGCGTTTCCGGGACTCAAGAGACCCAGTACTTC
.	TRBJ1-1	TRBD1	TRBV11-3	CATRQGGNTEAFF	TGTGCCACAAGACAGGGGGGGAACACTGAAGCTTTCTTT
.	TRBJ1-5	TRBD1	TRBV19	CASSNLQTGGRRQPQHF	TGTGCCAGTAGTAACCTACAAACAGGGGGCAGACGTCAGCCCCAGCATTTT
.	TRBJ2-5	TRBD2	TRBV10-3	CAISSASGLETQYF	TGTGCCATCAGTTCTGCTAGCGGCCTTGAGACCCAGTACTTC
.	TRBJ2-1	TRBD1	TRBV30	CAWGGTGNEQFF	TGTGCCTGGGGGGGGACAGGGAATGAGCAGTTCTTC
few	TRBJ1-1	TRBD1	TRBV27	CASSIGQGSTPAFF	TGTGCCAGCAGTATTGGACAGGGTTCGACGCCAGCTTTCTTT
few	TRBJ2-1	TRBD2	TRBV2	CASNIAGGPNNEQFF	TGTGCCAGCAACATAGCGGGGGGGCCTAACAATGAGCAGTTCTTC
.	TRBJ1-3	.	TRBV28	CASSLWARRGNTIYF	TGTGCCAGCAGTTTATGGGCCCGGAGAGGAAACACCATATATTTT
.	TRBJ2-6	.	TRBV27	CASSLNGFESLGANVLTF	TGTGCCAGCAGTTTGAACGGATTTGAATCACTAGGGGCCAACGTCCTGACTTTC
.	TRBJ1-2	TRBD1	TRBV5-6	CASSPETGGSYGYTF	TGTGCCAGCAGCCCGGAGACAGGGGGTTCCTATGGCTACACCTTC
.	TRBJ2-1	.	TRBV6-6	CGSGETYNEQFF	TGTGGTAGCGGTGAGACCTACAATGAGCAGTTCTTC
.	TRBJ1-2	.	TRBV11-3	CASSLVAGGGGYTF	TGTGCCAGCAGCTTAGTGGCCGGGGGAGGAGGCTACACCTTC
.	TRBJ2-5	.	TRBV18	CASSPGLKETQYF	TGTGCCAGCTCTCCCGGACTAAAAGAGACCCAGTACTTC
.	TRBJ2-7	TRBD1	TRBV24-1	CATRDRDSFEQYF	TGTGCCACCCGGGACAGGGACTCGTTCGAGCAGTACTTC
once	TRBJ2-3	.	TRBV9	CASSAGGTDTQYF	TGTGCCAGCAGCGCAGGAGGGACAGATACGCAGTATTTT
.	TRBJ1-6	.	TRBV30	CAWRRDNQSPLHF	TGTGCCTGGCGTCGGGACAACCAGTCACCCCTCCACTTT
.	TRBJ2-4	.	TRBV11-2	CASSLAGAKNIQYF	TGTGCCAGCAGCTTAGCAGGGGCCAAAAACATTCAGTACTTC
.	TRBJ2-2	.	TRBV11-3	CASSLPVGGMNTGELFF	TGTGCCAGCAGTTTACCCGTCGGCGGCATGAACACCGGGGAGCTGTTTTTT
.	TRBJ2-3	TRBD2	TRBV6-5	CASSPLTSGTQYF	TGTGCCAGCAGCCCCCTGACTAGCGGTACGCAGTATTTT
.	TRBJ1-2	.	TRBV6-1	CASSEAGGMRGYTF	TGTGCCAGCAGTGAAGCCGGGGGAATGCGAGGCTACACCTTC
.	TRBJ2-3	.	TRBV6-5	CASRPLYHLTDTQYF	TGTGCCAGCAGACCTCTCTACCATCTCACAGATACGCAGTATTTT
.	TRBJ1-4	TRBD1	TRBV30	CAWAQGAREKLFF	TGTGCCTGGGCACAGGGGGCGCGTGAAAAACTGTTTTTT
.	TRBJ2-3	.	TRBV20-1	CSAENTDTQYF	TGCAGTGCTGAGAACACAGATACGCAGTATTTT
.	TRBJ2-1	.	TRBV7-3	CASSSDRSLEQFF	TGTGCCAGCAGCTCAGACAGGTCGCTAGAGCAGTTCTTC
.	TRBJ2-2	.	TRBV4-3	CASSQEFSSANTGELFF	TGCGCCAGCAGCCAAGAGTTTTCATCGGCGAACACCGGGGAGCTGTTTTTT
.	TRBJ1-3	.	TRBV6-6	CASSWGGGISGNTIYF	TGTGCCAGCAGTTGGGGTGGGGGGATCTCTGGAAACACCATATATTTT
.	TRBJ1-1	TRBD1	TRBV19	CASNLRTGKGNTEAFF	TGTGCCAGTAACCTTAGGACAGGGAAGGGGAACACTGAAGCTTTCTTT
once	TRBJ2-2	TRBD1	TRBV5-1	CASGRRTGDTGELFF	TGCGCCAGCGGGCGGAGGACAGGAGACACCGGGGAGCTGTTTTTT
.	TRBJ2-2	TRBD1	TRBV7-7	CASSLRDRRMSGELFF	TGTGCCAGCAGCCTCAGGGACAGGAGGATGTCCGGGGAGCTGTTTTTT
.	TRBJ2-1	TRBD1	TRBV3-1/TRBV3-2	CASSRDRNNEQFF	TGTGCCAGCAGCCGGGACAGGAACAATGAGCAGTTCTTC
.	TRBJ1-5	.	TRBV12-5	CASGFTGSDQPQHF	TGTGCTAGTGGTTTCACGGGGAGCGACCAGCCCCAGCATTTT
.	TRBJ1-6	TRBD1	TRBV6-5	CASGYGTGESPLHF	TGTGCCAGCGGCTACGGGACAGGGGAATCACCCCTCCACTTT
.	TRBJ2-3	TRBD1	TRBV24-1	CATGEGQGTDTQYF	TGTGCCACAGGGGAAGGACAGGGCACAGATACGCAGTATTTT
.	TRBJ2-5	.	TRBV14	CASSQGGSYQETQYF	TGTGCCAGCAGCCAAGGCGGCAGCTACCAAGAGACCCAGTACTTC
.	TRBJ1-5	TRBD1	TRBV19	CASSTDRAIQPQHF	TGTGCCAGTAGCACGGACAGGGCCATTCAGCCCCAGCATTTT
.	TRBJ1-2	TRBD1	TRBV29-1	CSAGQGRNTNYGYTF	TGCAGCGCGGGACAGGGACGAAATACTAACTATGGCTACACCTTC
.	TRBJ2-7	TRBD2	TRBV29-1	CSVDLSGSSYEQYF	TGCAGCGTTGATTTGAGCGGGAGCTCCTACGAGCAGTACTTC
.	TRBJ1-5	TRBD1	TRBV6-1	CASSERPGTGEQPQHF	TGTGCCAGCAGTGAAAGGCCCGGGACAGGGGAACAGCCCCAGCATTTT
few	TRBJ1-2	TRBD1	TRBV11-2	CASSAHRDRGSGYTF	TGTGCCAGCAGCGCTCACCGGGACAGGGGTTCAGGCTACACCTTC
.	TRBJ2-1	TRBD2	TRBV28	CASTVRSGSYNEQFF	TGTGCCAGCACCGTTAGAAGCGGGAGTTACAATGAGCAGTTCTTC